This entry lists 31 T cell receptor beta chains sequenced from one sample in a study of beta chain features in type 1 diabetes. The antigens of these receptors remain unknown. Findings of the study overall: Type 1 diabetes patients had moderately but significantly shorter TCRB CDR3s in all four CD4+ subsets.

The isolated RNA, all of it, was reverse transcribed, so expressed TCRB transcripts were what got sequenced. Measured with immunoSEQ multiplex PCR; TCRdb has only the in-frame clones, and not every one. The table has approximately 280,000 clones, 15% seen once; the top ten hold more than 0.015%. The sequencing sample was made of naive CD4+ T cells from blood. The origin of the receptors is a man between 18 and 35 years old with type 1 diabetes.

The chain links TRBV29-1 to TRBJ2-7; TRBD1 matches at 8 bases. CDR1 and CDR2 from the germline V gene are SQVTM and ANQGSEA. The junction had 5 bases not matched to a gene; V was cut back by 7 bases and J by 3 bases. There are 12 residues in the CDR3. The CDR3 sequence: CSAQGQVYEQYF. In DNA form, the CDR3 reads TGCAGCGCCCAGGGACAGGTCTACGAGCAGTACTTC.

This rearrangement joins TRBV25-1 to TRBJ2-3; 7 nucleotides match TRBD1. The CDR3 has 15 residues. CDR1 and CDR2 from the germline V gene are MGHDK and SYGVNS. Trimming at V came to 1 base and at J to 5 bases, leaving 6 bases not matched to a gene. As DNA, the CDR3 is TGTGCCAGCAGTGAATTAATTAGGGACAGAGATACGCAGTATTTT. Encoded protein: CASSELIRDRDTQYF.

This clone appeared a few times. The chain couples TRBV30 to TRBJ2-4, with 7 nucleotides matching TRBD2. Germline V gene data show CDR1 as GTSNPN and CDR2 as SVGIG (reference sequence). This CDR3 has 13 residues. V was clipped by 1 base and J by 10 bases; unmatched bases: 7. CDR3 DNA sequence: TGTGCCTGGAGTGAGGGCGGGAGAACAATTCAGTACTTC. Its protein product is CAWSEGGRTIQYF.

V is TRBV4-3 and J is TRBJ2-3, with TRBD2 matching 14 bases. Germline trimming cut 4 bases from V and 0 bases from J; bases unmatched to any gene: 0. The CDR3 sequence is 16 residues long. Per germline, CDR1 LGHNA and CDR2 YSLEER. The CDR3 spells CASSRTSGGSTDTQYF. For the CDR3, the DNA is TGCGCCAGCAGCCGGACTAGCGGGGGGAGCACAGATACGCAGTATTTT.

This clone was observed a handful of times. This rearrangement joins TRBV5-4 to TRBJ1-2, with TRBD1 identical over 9 bases. The CDR3 extends over 16 amino acids. The germline CDR1 and CDR2 sequences are SGHNT and YYREEE (reference sequence). V shed 9 bases, J shed 1 base, and the junction held 13 bases outside the gene matches. The CDR3 DNA reads TGTGCCACCCGACGGACAGGGGAGTCTGTTAACTATGGCTACACCTTC. Translated: CATRRTGESVNYGYTF.

V usage is TRBV7-2 and J usage is TRBJ1-3; 9 bases agree with TRBD1. Trimming took 5 bases from V and 4 from J; bases not matched to a gene: 3. CDR3 length equals 14 residues. Germline CDR1 and CDR2: SGHTA and FQGNSA. CDR3 amino acids: CASSRDRVGNTIYF. The CDR3 DNA reads TGTGCCAGCAGCCGGGACAGGGTCGGAAACACCATATATTTT.

This clone showed up just once. The chain employs TRBV4-1 and TRBJ2-5; TRBD2 might be the D (5 bases). The CDR3 is 12 amino acids. V was pared by 2 bases and J by 14 bases, with 15 bases between. CDR1 MGHRA and CDR2 YSYEKL come from the germline V gene. The DNA for the CDR3 is TGCGCCAGCAGCCAAAATCAGCGGACGTTCTACTTC. Amino acids: CASSQNQRTFYF.

J is TRBJ2-7 and V is TRBV5-1; TRBD2 is a possible D gene (6 bases). Trimming took 1 base from V and 2 from J, leaving 13 bases between them. Germline lookup yields CDR1 SGHRS and CDR2 YFSETQ. CDR3 length: 15 residues. The CDR3 here is CASSLRGGGTYEQYF. CDR3 DNA sequence: TGCGCCAGCAGCTTGCGGGGAGGTGGTACCTACGAGCAGTACTTC.

The rearrangement links TRBV7-9 to TRBJ2-3; 10 bases map to TRBD2. Germline CDR1 and CDR2: SEHNR and FQNEAQ (reference sequence). The CDR3 runs to 16 residues. The ends lost 5 bases at V and 4 bases at J; junction bases unmatched: 9. In nucleotides, the CDR3 is TGTGCCAGCAGCGTTATAAGCGGGAGGGCCCCAGATACGCAGTATTTT. This codes for CASSVISGRAPDTQYF.

This clone was detected only a few times. This chain connects TRBV28 to TRBJ1-5, with 7 positions matching TRBD1. Germline values: CDR1 MDHEN, CDR2 SYDVKM. With V trimmed by 2 bases and J by 1 base, 5 bases remained unmatched. CDR3 length equals 16 residues. The CDR3 sequence is CASSLGGGGSNQPQHF. The CDR3 DNA follows: TGTGCCAGCAGTTTAGGAGGGGGCGGAAGCAATCAGCCCCAGCATTTT.

This clone has a handful of counts. The J gene is TRBJ1-1, the V gene TRBV7-2, with D possibly matching TRBD1 (5 bases). Trimming took 8 bases from V and 4 from J, leaving 11 bases between them. Per germline, CDR1 SGHTA and CDR2 FQGNSA. The CDR3 extends over 12 amino acids. This CDR3 reads CASVEGVTEAFF. In nucleotides, the CDR3 is TGTGCCAGCGTTGAAGGGGTCACTGAAGCTTTCTTT.

Only a few counts were recorded for this clone. CDR3 loop: CAIRFGLAGDYEQYF. CDR3 sequence (DNA): TGTGCCATCAGGTTCGGACTAGCGGGAGACTACGAGCAGTACTTC. J is TRBJ2-7 and V is TRBV10-3; 13 bases map to TRBD2. V was pared by 6 bases and J by 3 bases, with 5 bases of the junction left unmatched. This CDR3 has 15 amino acids. Germline CDR1 and CDR2: ENHRY and SYGVKD.

For this clone: A read error may produce the germline difference seen at one junction end. The gene calls are TRBV7-6 and TRBJ2-4; 8 bases are shared with TRBD2. Germline values: CDR1 SGHVS, CDR2 FNYEAQ. The CDR3 sequence is 15 residues long. DNA for the CDR3: TGTGCCAGCAGCTTAGGAGGACTAGCCGAAAACATTCAGTACTTC. Translating it yields CASSLGGLAENIQYF.

The V and J genes are TRBV5-5 and TRBJ2-7, with D possibly TRBD2 on 5 matching bases. The V end was cut by 1 base, the J end by 2 bases, with 13 bases between. This CDR3 has 15 residues. CDR1 and CDR2 from the germline V gene are SGHKS and YYEKEE (reference sequence). Here the CDR3 DNA reads TGTGCCAGCAGCTTGAGTGGCAGGACTCCCTACGAGCAGTACTTC. Its protein is CASSLSGRTPYEQYF.

This clone has more than one count but fewer than ten. V usage is TRBV14 and J usage is TRBJ2-1; D may be TRBD2 (5 bases). The CDR3 consists of 11 residues. Germline values: CDR1 SGHDN, CDR2 FVKESK. CDR3 coding DNA: TGTCCCCGAGTACCGGGGAATGAGCAGTTCTTC. It specifies CPRVPGNEQFF.

V is TRBV7-9 and J is TRBJ2-1, with a weak D call TRBD1 (5 bases). This CDR3 is built from 13 residues. In germline, CDR1 is SEHNR, CDR2 FQNEAQ (reference sequence). Trimming removed 7 bases at V and 5 bases at J, with 12 bases between. CDR3 nucleotides: TGTGCCAGCACCCCAGGGAACAACAATGAGCAGTTCTTC. This encodes CASTPGNNNEQFF.

This chain connects TRBV5-4 to TRBJ2-1, with no clear D. V was shortened by 4 bases and J by 1 base, with 12 bases between the two germline ends. CDR1 is SGHNT, CDR2 YYREEE, per germline (reference sequence). The CDR3 consists of 15 residues. This CDR3 reads CASSTRSSSYNEQFF. The CDR3 DNA reads TGTGCCAGCAGCACCCGGAGTAGTTCCTACAATGAGCAGTTCTTC.

The chain is built from TRBV9 and TRBJ2-1; 14 bases are shared with TRBD2. Germline CDR1 SGDLS, CDR2 YYNGEE. The V segment lost 2 bases and the J segment 10 bases; nucleotides outside the gene matches: 8. The CDR3 has 16 residues. The CDR3 region is CASSVSGLAGEGEQFF. CDR3 in DNA: TGTGCCAGCAGCGTTTCGGGACTAGCGGGAGAGGGCGAGCAGTTCTTC.

This clone was seen only a few times. The rearrangement joins TRBV7-8 to TRBJ2-1; the D gene is possibly TRBD1 (5 bases). The CDR3 totals 15 residues. V dropped 5 bases and J dropped 0 bases, with 11 bases sitting between them. CDR1 SGHVS and CDR2 FQNEAQ come from the germline V gene. The CDR3 protein is CASSALGHSYNEQFF. The CDR3 nucleotides are TGTGCCAGCAGCGCCCTTGGACACTCCTACAATGAGCAGTTCTTC. The full variable domain, in which reference TRBV7-8 and TRBJ2-1 provide the parts outside the CDR3, is GAGVSQSPRYKVAKRGQDVALRCDPISGHVSLFWYQQALGQGPEFLTYFQNEAQLDKSGLPSDRFFAERPEGSVSTLKIQRTQQEDSAVYLCASSALGHSYNEQFFGPGTRLTVL.

The chain recombines TRBV10-3 with TRBJ1-2; no reliable D call. Trimming left V 4 bases short and J 4 bases short, with 10 bases between. Germline CDR1 is ENHRY and CDR2 is SYGVKD. The CDR3 is 13 residues long. CDR3 nucleotides: TGTGCCATCAGTGGAGGTATTTTCTATGGCTACACCTTC. The encoded protein is CAISGGIFYGYTF.

This clone turned up a few times. The chain uses TRBV5-1 and TRBJ2-1; D perhaps matches TRBD1 (6 bases). Germline V gene lookup returns CDR1 SGHRS and CDR2 YFSETQ. The V and J ends lost 4 bases and 3 bases respectively, with 11 bases between them. CDR3 length: 14 amino acids. The CDR3 region is CASSEDRFYNEQFF. The CDR3 DNA reads TGCGCCAGCAGCGAAGACAGGTTCTACAATGAGCAGTTCTTC.

V and J are TRBV5-1 and TRBJ2-1, with 7 bases that match TRBD2. CDR1 is SGHRS, CDR2 YFSETQ, per germline. This CDR3 has 13 amino acids. Trimming removed 4 bases from V and 12 bases from J; junction bases left unmatched: 10. The CDR3 region is CASSREVQQTQFF. DNA of the CDR3: TGCGCCAGCAGCCGGGAGGTCCAACAGACGCAGTTCTTC.

This clone was picked up a small number of times. The chain combines TRBV5-1 with TRBJ2-7; D perhaps matches TRBD2 (6 bases). Trimming took 3 bases from V and 2 from J, leaving 9 bases between them. This CDR3 has 13 residues. Germline CDR1 reads SGHRS; CDR2 reads YFSETQ. In DNA form, the CDR3 reads TGCGCCAGCAGCTCGGGACTCACCTACGAGCAGTACTTC. It codes for CASSSGLTYEQYF.

The rearrangement links TRBV5-1 to TRBJ2-5, with 10 bases identical to TRBD1. Germline CDR1 SGHRS, CDR2 YFSETQ. The CDR3 covers 15 residues. V was clipped by 9 bases and J by 3 bases; unmatched bases: 11. CDR3 coding DNA: TGCGCCACCACCCTAGGAGGGACAGGGGAAGAGACCCAGTACTTC. Its protein is CATTLGGTGEETQYF. Using reference TRBV5-1 and TRBJ2-5 for the parts outside the CDR3, the full variable domain is KAGVTQTPRYLIKTRGQQVTLSCSPISGHRSVSWYQQTPGQGLQFLFEYFSETQRNKGNFPGRFSGRQFSNSRSEMNVSTLELGDSALYLCATTLGGTGEETQYFGPGTRLLVL.

The chain links TRBV13 to TRBJ2-2; tentative D call: TRBD2 (6 bases). Germline-derived CDR1 and CDR2 are PRHDT and FYEKMQ (reference sequence). V was trimmed by 8 bases and J by 7 bases, leaving 14 bases between them. The CDR3 consists of 13 residues. Written as DNA, the CDR3 is TGTGCCAGCCGTGGGCGGGAAAGCGGGGAGCTGTTTTTT. Translation: CASRGRESGELFF.

Regarding this clone: Other nucleotide sequences from this sample produce the same CDR3. The chain employs TRBV29-1 and TRBJ1-1; D uncertain. This CDR3 has 13 amino acids. V lost 4 bases, J lost 0 bases, and 9 bases lay in between. Germline CDR1 and CDR2: SQVTM and ANQGSEA. CDR3 protein: CSVGGRLNTEAFF. CDR3 nucleotides: TGCAGCGTTGGAGGCAGATTGAACACTGAAGCTTTCTTT.

This clone was seen only a few times. V and J are TRBV30 and TRBJ2-3; D gene unclear. The length of the CDR3 is 13 residues. From germline, CDR1 is GTSNPN and CDR2 SVGIG (reference sequence). V was cut by 2 bases and J by 12 bases, with 18 bases left in between. CDR3 sequence: CAWSPPSSGIQYF. In DNA, the CDR3 is TGTGCCTGGAGTCCCCCCAGCTCAGGAATTCAGTATTTT.

Here the CDR3 DNA reads TGTGCCAGCAGTTTACCTAACAGGGGGCTAAGCGAGCAGTACTTC. This encodes CASSLPNRGLSEQYF. This chain links TRBV28 with TRBJ2-7; 9 bases are shared with TRBD1. CDR3 length: 15 amino acids. V shed 2 bases, J shed 6 bases, and the junction held 8 bases outside the gene matches. Germline V gives CDR1 MDHEN, CDR2 SYDVKM.

The chain joins TRBV6-1 to TRBJ1-2; no definite D call. The CDR3 is made up of 14 amino acids. Germline V gene lookup returns CDR1 MNHNS and CDR2 SASEGT. V lost 1 base, J lost 3 bases, and 9 bases lay in between. The CDR3 sequence: CASSEGGSYYGYTF. The CDR3, as DNA: TGTGCCAGCAGTGAAGGCGGGTCGTACTATGGCTACACCTTC.

The CDR3 sequence is CAITRGNGYTF. CDR3 DNA sequence: TGTGCCATTACCAGGGGGAATGGCTACACCTTC. The chain combines TRBV6-6 with TRBJ1-2, with 7 bases lining up with TRBD1. Germline loops: CDR1 MNHNY, CDR2 SVGAGI (reference sequence). This CDR3 region has 11 residues. The ends lost 10 bases at V and 6 bases at J; junction bases unmatched: 5.

Details on this clone: At the DNA level, this CDR3 is encoded by other sequences in the same sample as well. The chain employs TRBV7-9 and TRBJ2-7, with D possibly being TRBD1 (5 bases). V lost 2 bases and J lost 2, with 7 bases in between. The germline V gene encodes CDR1 SEHNR and CDR2 FQNEAQ (reference sequence). The CDR3 runs to 13 residues. CDR3 amino acids: CASSLQGTYEQYF. CDR3 coding DNA: TGTGCCAGCAGCTTACAGGGAACCTACGAGCAGTACTTC.